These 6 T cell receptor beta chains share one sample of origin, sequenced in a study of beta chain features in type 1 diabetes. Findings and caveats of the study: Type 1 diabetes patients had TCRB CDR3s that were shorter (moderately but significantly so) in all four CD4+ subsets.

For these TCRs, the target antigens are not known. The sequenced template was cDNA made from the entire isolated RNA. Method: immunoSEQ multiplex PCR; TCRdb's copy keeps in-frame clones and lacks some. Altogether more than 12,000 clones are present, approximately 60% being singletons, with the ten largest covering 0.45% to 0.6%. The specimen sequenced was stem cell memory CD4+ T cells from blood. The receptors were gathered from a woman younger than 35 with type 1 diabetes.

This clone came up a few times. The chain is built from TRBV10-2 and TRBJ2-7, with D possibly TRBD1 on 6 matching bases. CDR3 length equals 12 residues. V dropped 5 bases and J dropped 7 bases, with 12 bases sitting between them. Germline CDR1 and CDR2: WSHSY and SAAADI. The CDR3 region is CASSLGAREQYF. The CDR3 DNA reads TGCGCCAGCAGTCTGGGGGCTCGGGAGCAGTACTTC.

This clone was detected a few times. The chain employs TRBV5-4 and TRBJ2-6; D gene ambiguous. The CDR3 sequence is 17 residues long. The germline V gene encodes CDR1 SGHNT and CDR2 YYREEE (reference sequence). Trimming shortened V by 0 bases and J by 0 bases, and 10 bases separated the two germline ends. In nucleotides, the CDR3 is TGTGCCAGCAGCTTGGGAGGCCCGAGCTCTGGGGCCAACGTCCTGACTTTC. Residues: CASSLGGPSSGANVLTF. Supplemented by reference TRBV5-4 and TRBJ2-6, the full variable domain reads ETGVTQSPTHLIKTRGQQVTLRCSSQSGHNTVSWYQQALGQGPQFIFQYYREEENGRGNFPPRFSGLQFPNYSSELNVNALELDDSALYLCASSLGGPSSGANVLTFGAGSRLTVL.

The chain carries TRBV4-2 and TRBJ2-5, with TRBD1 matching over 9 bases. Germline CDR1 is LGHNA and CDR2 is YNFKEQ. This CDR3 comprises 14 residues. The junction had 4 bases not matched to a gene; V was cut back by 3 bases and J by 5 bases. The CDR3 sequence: CASSQGDRVETQYF. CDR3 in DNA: TGTGCCAGCAGCCAGGGGGACAGGGTCGAGACCCAGTACTTC.

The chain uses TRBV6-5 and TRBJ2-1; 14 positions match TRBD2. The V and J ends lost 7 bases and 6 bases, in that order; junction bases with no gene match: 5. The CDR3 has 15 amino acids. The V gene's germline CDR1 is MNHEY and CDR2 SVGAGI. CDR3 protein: CASIRTSGGPNEQFF. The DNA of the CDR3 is TGTGCCAGCATTCGGACTAGCGGGGGGCCCAATGAGCAGTTCTTC.

Written as DNA, the CDR3 is TGCGCCAGCAGCTGGGCCCCACTAGCGCAAACCGGGGAGCTGTTTTTT. It is translated as CASSWAPLAQTGELFF. J is TRBJ2-2 and V is TRBV5-1; TRBD2 aligns across 7 bases. Looked up from germline, CDR1 is SGHRS and CDR2 is YFSETQ. Trimming at V came to 3 bases and at J to 5 bases, leaving 10 bases not matched to a gene. The CDR3 has 16 residues. Full variable domain (rest looked up from reference TRBV5-1 and TRBJ2-2): KAGVTQTPRYLIKTRGQQVTLSCSPISGHRSVSWYQQTPGQGLQFLFEYFSETQRNKGNFPGRFSGRQFSNSRSEMNVSTLELGDSALYLCASSWAPLAQTGELFFGEGSRLTVL.

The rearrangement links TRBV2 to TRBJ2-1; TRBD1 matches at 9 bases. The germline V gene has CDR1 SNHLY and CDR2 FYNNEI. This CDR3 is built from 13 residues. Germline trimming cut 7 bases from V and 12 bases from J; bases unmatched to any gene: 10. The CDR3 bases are TGTGCCAGCACCCTTACAGGGGGCGGAAGGCAGTTCTTC. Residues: CASTLTGGGRQFF.